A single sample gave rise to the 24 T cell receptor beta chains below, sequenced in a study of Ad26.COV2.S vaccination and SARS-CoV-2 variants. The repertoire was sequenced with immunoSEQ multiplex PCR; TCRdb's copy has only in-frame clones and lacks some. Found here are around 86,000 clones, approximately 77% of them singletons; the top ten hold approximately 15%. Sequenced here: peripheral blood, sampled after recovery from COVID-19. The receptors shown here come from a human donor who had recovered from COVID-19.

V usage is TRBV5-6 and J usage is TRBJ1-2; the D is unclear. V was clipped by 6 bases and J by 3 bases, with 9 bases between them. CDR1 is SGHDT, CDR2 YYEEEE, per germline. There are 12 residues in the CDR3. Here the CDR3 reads CASNVRDYGYTF. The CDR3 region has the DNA TGTGCCAGCAACGTTAGGGACTATGGCTACACCTTC.

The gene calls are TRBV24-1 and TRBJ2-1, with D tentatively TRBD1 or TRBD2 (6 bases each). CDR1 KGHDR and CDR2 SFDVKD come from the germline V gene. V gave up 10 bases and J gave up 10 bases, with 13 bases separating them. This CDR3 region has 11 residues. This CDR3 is CATGAGLEQFF. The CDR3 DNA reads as TGTGCCACGGGGGCGGGGCTGGAGCAGTTCTTC.

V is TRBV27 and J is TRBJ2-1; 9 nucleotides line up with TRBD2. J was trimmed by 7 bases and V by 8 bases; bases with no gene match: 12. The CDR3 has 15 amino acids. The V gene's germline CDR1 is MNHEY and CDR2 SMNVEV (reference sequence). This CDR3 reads CASSLKRGAVNEQFF. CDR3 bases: TGTGCCAGCTCACTTAAGCGGGGGGCGGTTAATGAGCAGTTCTTC.

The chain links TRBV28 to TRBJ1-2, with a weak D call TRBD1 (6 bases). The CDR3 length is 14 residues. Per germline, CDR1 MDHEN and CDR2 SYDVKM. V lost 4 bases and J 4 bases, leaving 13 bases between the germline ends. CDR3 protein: CASSSTGFGYGYTF. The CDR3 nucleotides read TGTGCCAGCAGTTCGACAGGATTCGGCTATGGCTACACCTTC.

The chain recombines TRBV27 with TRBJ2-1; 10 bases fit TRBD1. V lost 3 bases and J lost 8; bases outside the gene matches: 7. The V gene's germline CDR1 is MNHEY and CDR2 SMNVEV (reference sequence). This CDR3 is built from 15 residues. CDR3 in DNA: TGTGCCAGCAGTTTCCCCGGGACAGGGGTGGATGAGCAGTTCTTC. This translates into CASSFPGTGVDEQFF.

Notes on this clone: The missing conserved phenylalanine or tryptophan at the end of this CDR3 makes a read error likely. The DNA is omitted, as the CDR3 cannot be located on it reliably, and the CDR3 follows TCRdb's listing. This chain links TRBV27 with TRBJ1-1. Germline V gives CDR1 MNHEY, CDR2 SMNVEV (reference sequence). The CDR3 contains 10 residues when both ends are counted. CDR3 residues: CASSMRGPSL.

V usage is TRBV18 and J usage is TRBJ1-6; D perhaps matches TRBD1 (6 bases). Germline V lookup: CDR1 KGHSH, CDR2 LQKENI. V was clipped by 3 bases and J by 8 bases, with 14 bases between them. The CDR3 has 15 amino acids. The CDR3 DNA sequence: TGTGCCAGCTCACCTAACAGGGCTGAGGATTCACCCCTCCACTTT. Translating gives CASSPNRAEDSPLHF. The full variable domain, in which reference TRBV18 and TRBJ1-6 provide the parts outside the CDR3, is NAGVMQNPRHLVRRRGQEARLRCSPMKGHSHVYWYRQLPEEGLKFMVYLQKENIIDESGMPKERFSAEFPKEGPSILRIQQVVRGDSAAYFCASSPNRAEDSPLHFGNGTRLTVT.

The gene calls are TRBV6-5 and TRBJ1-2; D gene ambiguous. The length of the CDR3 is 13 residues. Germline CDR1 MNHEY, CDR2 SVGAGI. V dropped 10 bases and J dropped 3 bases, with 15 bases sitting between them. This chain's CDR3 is CATSGADDYGYTF. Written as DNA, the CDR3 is TGTGCCACTAGCGGTGCAGATGACTATGGCTACACCTTC.

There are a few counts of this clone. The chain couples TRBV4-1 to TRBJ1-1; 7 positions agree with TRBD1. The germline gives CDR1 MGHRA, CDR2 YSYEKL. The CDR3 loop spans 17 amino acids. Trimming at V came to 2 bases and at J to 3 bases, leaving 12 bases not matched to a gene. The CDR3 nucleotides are TGCGCCAGCAGCCAACTACAAACAGGGGTGGTTGACACTGAAGCTTTCTTT. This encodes CASSQLQTGVVDTEAFF.

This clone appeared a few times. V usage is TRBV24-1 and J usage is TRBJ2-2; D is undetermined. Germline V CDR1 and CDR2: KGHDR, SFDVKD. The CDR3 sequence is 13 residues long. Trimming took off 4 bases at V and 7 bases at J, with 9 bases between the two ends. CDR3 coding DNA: TGTGCCACCAGTGACCCGTTTAACGGGGAGCTGTTTTTT. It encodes CATSDPFNGELFF.

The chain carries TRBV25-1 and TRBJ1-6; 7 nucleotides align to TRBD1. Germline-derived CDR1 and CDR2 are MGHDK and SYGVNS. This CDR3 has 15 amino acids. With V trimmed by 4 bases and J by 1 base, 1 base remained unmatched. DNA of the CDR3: TGTGCCAGCAGTGGACAGGGTTCCTATAATTCACCCCTCCACTTT. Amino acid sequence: CASSGQGSYNSPLHF.

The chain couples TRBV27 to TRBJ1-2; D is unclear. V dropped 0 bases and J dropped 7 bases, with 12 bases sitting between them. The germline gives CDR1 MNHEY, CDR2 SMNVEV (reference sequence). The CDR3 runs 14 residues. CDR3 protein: CASSLSMASGGYTF. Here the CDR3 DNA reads TGTGCCAGCAGTTTATCGATGGCTTCTGGTGGCTACACCTTC.

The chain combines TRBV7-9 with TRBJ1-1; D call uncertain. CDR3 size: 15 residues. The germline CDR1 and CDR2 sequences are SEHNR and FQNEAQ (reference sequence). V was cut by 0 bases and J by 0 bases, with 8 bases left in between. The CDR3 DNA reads TGTGCCAGCAGCTTAGCTTCAGGTATGAACACTGAAGCTTTCTTT. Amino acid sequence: CASSLASGMNTEAFF. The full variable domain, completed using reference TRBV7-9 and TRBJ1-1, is DTGVSQNPRHKITKRGQNVTFRCDPISEHNRLYWYRQTLGQGPEFLTYFQNEAQLEKSRLLSDRFSAERPKGSFSTLEIQRTEQGDSAMYLCASSLASGMNTEAFFGQGTRLTVV.

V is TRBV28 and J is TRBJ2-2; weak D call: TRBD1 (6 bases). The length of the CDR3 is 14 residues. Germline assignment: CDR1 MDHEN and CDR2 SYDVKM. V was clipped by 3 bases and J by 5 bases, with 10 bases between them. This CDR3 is CASSFHGTTGELFF. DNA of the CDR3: TGTGCCAGCAGTTTCCACGGGACAACCGGGGAGCTGTTTTTT.

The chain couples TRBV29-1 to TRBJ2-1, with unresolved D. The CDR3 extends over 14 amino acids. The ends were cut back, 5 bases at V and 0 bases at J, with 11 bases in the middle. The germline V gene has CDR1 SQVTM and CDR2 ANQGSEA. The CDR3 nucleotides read TGCAGCGTTTCACCACAAAGCTCCTACAATGAGCAGTTCTTC. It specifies CSVSPQSSYNEQFF.

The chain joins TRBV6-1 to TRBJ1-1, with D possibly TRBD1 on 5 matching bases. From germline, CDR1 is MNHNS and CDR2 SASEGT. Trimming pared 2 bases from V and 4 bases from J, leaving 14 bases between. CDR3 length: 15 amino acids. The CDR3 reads CASSEPVLGTTEAFF. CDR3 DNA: TGTGCCAGCAGTGAACCGGTTCTGGGGACCACTGAAGCTTTCTTT.

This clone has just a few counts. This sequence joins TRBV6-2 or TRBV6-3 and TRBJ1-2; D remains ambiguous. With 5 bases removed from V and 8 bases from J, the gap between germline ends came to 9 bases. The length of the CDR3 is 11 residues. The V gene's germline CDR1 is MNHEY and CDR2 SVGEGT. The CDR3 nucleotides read TGTGCCAGCAGTAAAGGTGACGGCTACACCTTC. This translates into CASSKGDGYTF.

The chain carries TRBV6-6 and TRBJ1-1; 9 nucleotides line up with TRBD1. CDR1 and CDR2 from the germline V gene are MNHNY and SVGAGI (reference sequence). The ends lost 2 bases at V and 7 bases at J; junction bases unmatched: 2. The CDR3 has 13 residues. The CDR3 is CASSYRDRDEAFF. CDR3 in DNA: TGTGCCAGCAGTTACCGGGACAGGGATGAAGCTTTCTTT.

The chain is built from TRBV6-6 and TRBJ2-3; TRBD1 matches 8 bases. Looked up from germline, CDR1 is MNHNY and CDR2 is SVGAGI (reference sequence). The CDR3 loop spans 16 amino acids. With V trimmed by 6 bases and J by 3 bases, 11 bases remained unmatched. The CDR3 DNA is TGTGCCAGCAGCTTGGGCGACAGGGGTAGGACAGATACGCAGTATTTT. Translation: CASSLGDRGRTDTQYF.

Here the CDR3 DNA reads TGTGCCAGCAGCGGGGACAGCTCCTACGAGCAGTACTTC. The encoded protein is CASSGDSSYEQYF. The chain is built from TRBV28 and TRBJ2-7; 7 nucleotides line up with TRBD1. The CDR3 is 13 amino acids. J lost 0 bases, V lost 6 bases, and 2 bases had no gene match. Germline values: CDR1 MDHEN, CDR2 SYDVKM.

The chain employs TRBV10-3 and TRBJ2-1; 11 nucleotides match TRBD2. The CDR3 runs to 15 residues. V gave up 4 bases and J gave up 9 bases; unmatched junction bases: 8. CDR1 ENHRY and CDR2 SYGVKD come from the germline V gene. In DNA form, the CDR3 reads TGTGCCATCAGTGGAGGACTAGCGGGCCGCCGTGAGCAGTTCTTC. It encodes CAISGGLAGRREQFF.

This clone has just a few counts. CDR3 sequence: CASSWTNYEQYF. CDR3 DNA sequence: TGTGCCAGCAGCTGGACTAACTACGAGCAGTACTTC. This rearrangement joins TRBV6-2 or TRBV6-3 to TRBJ2-7; D is possibly TRBD2 (6 bases). The CDR3 is 12 amino acids. V lost 6 bases, J lost 3 bases, and 9 bases lay in between. Per germline, CDR1 MNHEY and CDR2 SVGEGT.

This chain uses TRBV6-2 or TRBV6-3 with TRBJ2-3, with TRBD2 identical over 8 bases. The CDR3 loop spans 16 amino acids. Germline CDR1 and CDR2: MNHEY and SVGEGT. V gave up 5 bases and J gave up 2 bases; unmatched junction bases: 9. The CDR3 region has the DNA TGTGCCAGCAGTAGTAGCGGGAAGTCTAACACAGATACGCAGTATTTT. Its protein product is CASSSSGKSNTDTQYF.

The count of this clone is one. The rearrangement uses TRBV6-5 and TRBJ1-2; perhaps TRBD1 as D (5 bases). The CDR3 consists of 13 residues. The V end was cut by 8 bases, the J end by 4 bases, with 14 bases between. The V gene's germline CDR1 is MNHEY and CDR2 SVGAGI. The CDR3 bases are TGTGCCAGCCGTTCGGGGGGGTTCTATGGCTACACCTTC. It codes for CASRSGGFYGYTF.